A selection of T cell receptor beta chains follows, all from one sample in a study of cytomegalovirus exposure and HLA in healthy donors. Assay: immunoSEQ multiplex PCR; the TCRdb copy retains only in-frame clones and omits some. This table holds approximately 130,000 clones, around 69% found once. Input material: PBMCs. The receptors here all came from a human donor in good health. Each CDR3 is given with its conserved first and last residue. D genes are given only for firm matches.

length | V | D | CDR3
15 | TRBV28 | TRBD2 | CASSFASGGRYEQYF
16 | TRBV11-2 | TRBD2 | CASSPGLAGVVRTQYF
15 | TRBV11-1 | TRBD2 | CASSPTSGGVNEQFF
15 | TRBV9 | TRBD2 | CASSKVAGEINEQFF
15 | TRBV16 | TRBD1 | CASTLDQGASYEQYF
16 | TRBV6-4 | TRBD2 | CASSDSLAGGYNEQFF
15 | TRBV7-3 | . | CASSLSRTSGNEQFF
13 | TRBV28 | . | CASSLSPLYGYTF
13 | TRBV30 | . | CAWSVLRTDTQYF
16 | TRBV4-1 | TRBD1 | CASSHLPAGQNYGYTF
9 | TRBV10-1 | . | CARGSRQYF
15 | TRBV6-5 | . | CASSYSGAHTDTQYF
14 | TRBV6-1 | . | CASSDRGGREKLFF
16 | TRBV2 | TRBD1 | CASSENRDRGKETQYF
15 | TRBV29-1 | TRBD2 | CSVVETSVYADTQYF
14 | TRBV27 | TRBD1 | CASAPADRKTTAYF
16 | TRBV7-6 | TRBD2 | CASSFQLAGGAGELFF
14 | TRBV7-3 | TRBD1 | CASSQQGGTDTQYF
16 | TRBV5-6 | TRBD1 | CASSVSGTGSRTEAFF
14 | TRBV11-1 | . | CASSLRRAGETQYF
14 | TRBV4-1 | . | CASSQEALGSPLHF
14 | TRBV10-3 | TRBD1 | CAISRDSLTDTQYF
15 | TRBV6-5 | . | CASRDRAPGSTEAFF
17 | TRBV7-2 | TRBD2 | CASSLALLAGSRYEQYF
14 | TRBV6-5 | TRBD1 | CASSLQGPYEAQHF
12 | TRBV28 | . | CASRTANEKLFF